This entry lists 10 T cell receptor beta chains sequenced from one sample in a study of patients with pleural tuberculosis. TCRdb reanalysed the reads using MiXCR and keeps one entry per CDR3 protein. Of around 50,000 distinct CDR3 sequences in the sample, around 7% were seen once. Every receptor here comes from a human donor with pleural tuberculosis.

This clonotype occurred many times. The chain joins TRBV29-1 to TRBJ2-7; D perhaps matches TRBD1 (5 bases). CDR1 is SQVTM and CDR2 is ANQGSEA in the germline V gene. The CDR3 length is 13 residues. V was trimmed by 3 bases and J by 2 bases, leaving 11 bases between them. CDR3 bases: TGCAGCGTTGATTGGTCAGGGACCTACGAGCAGTACGTC. Translated, it gives CSVDWSGTYEQYV.

This clonotype has a count of ten or more. The chain recombines TRBV15 with TRBJ2-5, with unresolved D. This CDR3 has 12 amino acids. The V and J ends lost 0 bases and 4 bases respectively, with 3 bases between them. The germline V gene has CDR1 LNHNV and CDR2 YYDKDF (reference sequence). CDR3 amino acids: CATSRDVETQYF. Written as DNA, the CDR3 is TGTGCCACCAGCAGAGACGTAGAGACCCAGTACTTC. Combining the CDR3 with reference TRBV15 and TRBJ2-5 gives the whole variable domain DAMVIQNPRYQVTQFGKPVTLSCSQTLNHNVMYWYQQKSSQAPKLLFHYYDKDFNNEADTPDNFQSRRPNTSFCFLDIRSPGLGDTAMYLCATSRDVETQYFGPGTRLLVL.

This clonotype was seen only a few times. V is TRBV5-1 and J is TRBJ2-1, with no clear D. Germline CDR1 SGHRS, CDR2 YFSETQ. Trimming pared 1 base from V and 9 bases from J, leaving 11 bases between. The CDR3 has 13 residues. The chain's CDR3 is CASSLNSLGEQFF. CDR3 DNA: TGCGCCAGCAGCTTGAATAGCTTAGGTGAGCAGTTCTTC.

This clonotype has at least ten counts. The J gene is TRBJ1-1, the V gene TRBV5-1; possible D gene TRBD1, 6 bases. The V gene lost 4 bases and the J gene lost 5 bases, with 18 bases spanning the gap. This CDR3 spans 15 amino acids. CDR1 is SGHRS and CDR2 is YFSETQ in the germline V gene. The DNA of the CDR3 is TGCGCCAGCAGCACAAGTCACAGGGTCGAGACTGAAGCTTTCTTT. It specifies CASSTSHRVETEAFF.

The table lists this clonotype with many counts. V gene TRBV20-1 combines with J gene TRBJ2-1, with a possible D match to TRBD1 (5 bases). V shed 6 bases and J shed 4 bases, with 13 bases lying between them. Germline CDR1 and CDR2: DFQATT and SNEGSKA (reference sequence). The CDR3 runs 13 residues. This CDR3 reads CSALDDSYNEQFF. The CDR3 coding sequence is TGCAGTGCCCTCGACGACAGTTACAATGAGCAGTTCTTC.

This clonotype was observed many times. The chain combines TRBV11-1 with TRBJ1-1; possibly TRBD1 for D (5 bases). Germline CDR1 and CDR2: SGHAT and FQDESV (reference sequence). V dropped 0 bases and J dropped 1 base, with 12 bases sitting between them. CDR3 size: 16 residues. DNA for the CDR3: TGTGCCAGCAGCTTAGCGATAATAGGGGCGAACACTGAAGCTTTCTTT. Protein: CASSLAIIGANTEAFF.

The chain recombines TRBV29-1 with TRBJ2-5; D is possibly TRBD1 or TRBD2 (6 bases each). Trimming stripped 3 bases from V and 4 bases from J, with 12 bases between. The CDR3 extends over 13 amino acids. Germline CDR1 reads SQVTM; CDR2 reads ANQGSEA. This chain's CDR3 is CSVDPGAGETQYF. The CDR3 DNA reads as TGCAGCGTTGACCCGGGGGCCGGAGAGACCCAGTACTTC.

The table lists this clonotype with a few counts. The V gene is TRBV5-4, the J gene TRBJ1-6, with 9 bases lining up with TRBD1. The germline V gene has CDR1 SGHNT and CDR2 YYREEE (reference sequence). This CDR3 comprises 15 residues. Germline trimming cut 5 bases from V and 5 bases from J; bases unmatched to any gene: 5. DNA for the CDR3: TGTGCCAGCAGTTTGCGGACAGGGGATAATTCACCCCTCCACTTT. Translation: CASSLRTGDNSPLHF.

This clonotype was seen at least ten times. This chain uses TRBV12-3 or TRBV12-4 with TRBJ2-7; the D is unclear. V lost 0 bases to trimming and J lost 2 bases, with 8 bases between them. The CDR3 length is 14 residues. The CDR3 DNA follows: TGTGCCAGCAGTTTAGCAGGGTACCCCTACGAGCAGTACGTC. As protein: CASSLAGYPYEQYV.

The chain carries TRBV12-3 or TRBV12-4 and TRBJ1-1; D remains unclear. Trimming removed 7 bases from V and 1 base from J, with 10 bases in between. There are 13 residues in the CDR3. The CDR3 sequence: CASTLRANTEAFF. Written as DNA, the CDR3 is TGTGCCAGCACCCTTCGGGCGAACACTGAAGCTTTCTTT.